The sequence of this T cell receptor beta chain was determined in a study of Ad26.COV2.S vaccination and SARS-CoV-2 variants. The treatment denotes: 19 received Ad26.COV2.S at low or high dose, single or two shots; roughly five received placebo; per-sample allocation not given. The samples date from day 63 after the first vaccine or placebo injection. The CDR3 is made up of 15 amino acids. The germline V and J ends were trimmed by 5 bases and 0 bases, with 11 bases remaining between them. Germline V CDR1 and CDR2: SSHAT, FNYEAQ (reference sequence). Generated by immunoSEQ multiplex PCR, the TCRdb table keeps only in-frame clones and is missing some. The repertoire has roughly 420,000 clones, roughly 90% of them found once; the top ten carry 3.6%.

The source is a person between 18 and 65 years old who received the Ad26.COV2.S COVID-19 vaccine or a placebo. The source material was peripheral blood, sampled in a trial of Ad26.COV2.S vaccine versus placebo. V and J are TRBV7-7 and TRBJ2-1, with D tentatively TRBD1 (5 bases). DNA of the CDR3: TGTGCCAGCAGCGCAGGACATAGCTCCTACAATGAGCAGTTCTTC. It is translated as CASSAGHSSYNEQFF.